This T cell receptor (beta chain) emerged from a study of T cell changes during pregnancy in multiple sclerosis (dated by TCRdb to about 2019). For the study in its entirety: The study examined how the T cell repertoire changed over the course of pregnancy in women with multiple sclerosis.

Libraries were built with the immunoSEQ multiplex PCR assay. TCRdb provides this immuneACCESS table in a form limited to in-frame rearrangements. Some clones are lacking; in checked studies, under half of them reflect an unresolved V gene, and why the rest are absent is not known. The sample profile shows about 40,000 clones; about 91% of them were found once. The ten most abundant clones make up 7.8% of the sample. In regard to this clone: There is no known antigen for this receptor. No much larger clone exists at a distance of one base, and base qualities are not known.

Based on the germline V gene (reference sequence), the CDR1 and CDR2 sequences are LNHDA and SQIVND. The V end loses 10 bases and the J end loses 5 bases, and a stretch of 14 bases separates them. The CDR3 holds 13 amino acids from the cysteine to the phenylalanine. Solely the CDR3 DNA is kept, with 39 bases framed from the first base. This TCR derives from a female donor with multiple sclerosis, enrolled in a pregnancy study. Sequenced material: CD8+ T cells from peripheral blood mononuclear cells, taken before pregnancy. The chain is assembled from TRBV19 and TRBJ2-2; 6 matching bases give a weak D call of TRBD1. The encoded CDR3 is CATPRTETGELFF. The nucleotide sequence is TGTGCCACACCCAGGACAGAGACCGGGGAGCTGTTTTTT.